The 27 T cell receptor beta chains below were found in one sample sequenced in a study of cytomegalovirus exposure and HLA in healthy donors. The PCR had 60 Vbeta and 13 Jbeta primers. The method was immunoSEQ multiplex PCR; TCRdb's version includes in-frame clones alone and lacks a portion of them. The sample records more than 95,000 clones, approximately 69% being singletons. The specimen was PBMCs. These receptor sequences come from a woman aged 45-60 years in good health and CMV-seropositive.

For the CDR3, the DNA is TGCGCCAGCAGCCAAGTGTCTATAGCCGGGGAAGAGACCCAGTACTTC. This codes for CASSQVSIAGEETQYF. The genes are TRBV4-3 and TRBJ2-5; a weak D match, TRBD2 (5 bases). V lost 1 base to trimming and J lost 3 bases, with 15 bases between them. In germline, CDR1 is LGHNA, CDR2 YSLEER. The CDR3 loop spans 16 amino acids.

The rearrangement links TRBV29-1 to TRBJ1-2, with D hard to call. Germline V CDR1 and CDR2: SQVTM, ANQGSEA. Trimming shortened V by 6 bases and J by 5 bases, and 13 bases separated the two germline ends. The CDR3 is 12 amino acids. The DNA of the CDR3 is TGCAGCGTCGCCGTCGAGCCATATGGCTACACCTTC. It encodes CSVAVEPYGYTF.

This clone was picked up a small number of times. The J gene is TRBJ1-4, the V gene TRBV5-1; no clear D. Trimming removed 0 bases at V and 5 bases at J, with 11 bases between. The CDR3 contains 15 residues. Per the germline V gene, CDR1 is SGHRS and CDR2 is YFSETQ. The CDR3, as DNA: TGCGCCAGCAGCTTGGAAGGAGGTTTAAATGAAAAACTGTTTTTT. Protein sequence: CASSLEGGLNEKLFF.

The chain recombines TRBV15 with TRBJ1-1; 7 nucleotides line up with TRBD1. With V trimmed by 1 base and J by 5 bases, 7 bases remained unmatched. The CDR3 totals 15 residues. The V gene's germline CDR1 is LNHNV and CDR2 YYDKDF (reference sequence). CDR3 coding DNA: TGTGCCACCAGCAGAGGACAGGGTCTAGCGACTGAAGCTTTCTTT. Protein: CATSRGQGLATEAFF.

This clone was counted a few times. This rearrangement joins TRBV28 to TRBJ1-2, with TRBD1 as a possible D gene (5 bases). V was pared by 6 bases and J by 4 bases, with 12 bases between. Germline CDR1 reads MDHEN; CDR2 reads SYDVKM. This CDR3 is built from 13 residues. The CDR3 region is CASSETGIYGYTF. For the CDR3, the DNA is TGTGCCAGCAGCGAAACAGGAATCTATGGCTACACCTTC.

The chain employs TRBV21-1 and TRBJ1-1; the table gives TRBD1 as D, unverified against the DNA. TRBV21-1 is a listed pseudogene. The CDR3 spans 15 residues. In DNA form, the CDR3 reads TGTGCCAGCAGCAAATTAGGGGACAAGAACACTGAAGCTTTCTTT. It encodes CASSKLGDKNTEAFF.

This chain connects TRBV11-2 to TRBJ1-2; D perhaps matches TRBD1 (5 bases). Trimming shortened V by 0 bases and J by 8 bases, and 13 bases separated the two germline ends. CDR1 and CDR2 (germline): SGHAT, FQNNGV. This CDR3 has 14 amino acids. The CDR3 loop reads CASSLDVVRAGYTF. Written as DNA, the CDR3 is TGTGCCAGCAGCTTAGATGTGGTCAGGGCCGGCTACACCTTC.

This chain connects TRBV4-3 to TRBJ2-3; 11 nucleotides line up with TRBD2. From germline, CDR1 is LGHNA and CDR2 YSLEER. The CDR3 has 15 amino acids. V trimming: 1 base; J trimming: 5 bases; junction bases outside the gene matches: 2. The CDR3 DNA reads as TGCGCCAGCAGCCAAGCTAGCGGGGGGCAAGATACGCAGTATTTT. It is translated as CASSQASGGQDTQYF.

The chain employs TRBV5-4 and TRBJ2-5; 11 positions match TRBD2. V shed 2 bases, J shed 3 bases, and the junction held 6 bases outside the gene matches. The CDR3 spans 16 residues. Germline CDR1 reads SGHNT; CDR2 reads YYREEE (reference sequence). The DNA of the CDR3 is TGTGCCAGCAGCTTATCCGGGACTAGCGGAGAAGAGACCCAGTACTTC. Translated, it gives CASSLSGTSGEETQYF. The entire variable domain, with the rest obtained from reference TRBV5-4 and TRBJ2-5, is as follows: ETGVTQSPTHLIKTRGQQVTLRCSSQSGHNTVSWYQQALGQGPQFIFQYYREEENGRGNFPPRFSGLQFPNYSSELNVNALELDDSALYLCASSLSGTSGEETQYFGPGTRLLVL.

The chain uses TRBV6-5 and TRBJ1-4, with D possibly being TRBD1 (6 bases). The CDR3 has 15 residues. Germline V gene lookup returns CDR1 MNHEY and CDR2 SVGAGI. Trimming took 7 bases from V and 7 from J, leaving 19 bases between them. CDR3 amino acids: CASTLDRSLTEKLFF. The DNA for the CDR3 is TGTGCCAGCACCCTAGACAGGTCGTTAACTGAAAAACTGTTTTTT.

The table lists this clone with a few counts. The chain recombines TRBV7-6 with TRBJ1-1; D gene ambiguous. Germline-derived CDR1 and CDR2 are SGHVS and FNYEAQ. The CDR3 contains 13 residues. V was clipped by 4 bases and J by 4 bases, with 10 bases between them. CDR3 DNA sequence: TGTGCCAGCAGCTCTTCGGGGTTCACTGAAGCTTTCTTT. It yields the protein CASSSSGFTEAFF.

The chain uses TRBV7-8 and TRBJ2-1; 12 bases map to TRBD2. The CDR3 sequence is 15 residues long. After removal of 8 bases from V and 7 bases from J, the junction contained 9 bases not matched to a gene. Per the germline V gene, CDR1 is SGHVS and CDR2 is FQNEAQ. CDR3 DNA sequence: TGTGCCAGCGTCCTAGCGGGGGGGCGATGGAATGAGCAGTTCTTC. Amino acid sequence: CASVLAGGRWNEQFF.

CDR3 in DNA: TGTGCCAGCAGCTTAGGGGCGCAGACAGATACGCAGTATTTT. It yields the protein CASSLGAQTDTQYF. The chain uses TRBV7-9 and TRBJ2-3; D is undetermined. In germline, CDR1 is SEHNR, CDR2 FQNEAQ (reference sequence). The ends were cut back, 1 base at V and 3 bases at J, with 8 bases in the middle. The CDR3 runs 14 residues.

The V call is TRBV14, the J call TRBJ1-2, with D possibly TRBD1 on 6 matching bases. This CDR3 has 16 residues. The germline CDR1 and CDR2 sequences are SGHDN and FVKESK. Trimming took off 0 bases at V and 4 bases at J, with 15 bases between the two ends. The CDR3 DNA reads TGTGCCAGCAGCCAAGATAGGGGGGGGCAGAGCTATGGCTACACCTTC. It specifies CASSQDRGGQSYGYTF.

CDR3 coding DNA: TGCAGCGTTGAAGCGGGGGGCGGGGAGCTGTTTTTT. Translation: CSVEAGGGELFF. The V and J genes are TRBV29-1 and TRBJ2-2; 7 bases align to TRBD2. Germline V lookup: CDR1 SQVTM, CDR2 ANQGSEA. The CDR3 loop spans 12 amino acids. V lost 1 base, J lost 7 bases, and 0 bases stayed unmatched.

This clone has a single count. This chain uses TRBV7-2 with TRBJ2-7; maybe TRBD1 (6 bases). The V gene lost 0 bases and the J gene lost 5 bases, with 14 bases spanning the gap. CDR1 SGHTA and CDR2 FQGNSA come from the germline V gene. The CDR3 is 15 residues long. This chain's CDR3 is CASSLAVGRGDEQYF. The CDR3 nucleotides are TGTGCCAGCAGCTTAGCAGTGGGCAGGGGCGACGAGCAGTACTTC. The whole variable domain, filled in from reference TRBV7-2 and TRBJ2-7, reads GAGVSQSPSNKVTEKGKDVELRCDPISGHTALYWYRQSLGQGLEFLIYFQGNSAPDKSGLPSDRFSAERTGGSVSTLTIQRTQQEDSAVYLCASSLAVGRGDEQYFGPGTRLTVT.

V gene TRBV6-5 combines with J gene TRBJ2-5, with D hard to call. The CDR3 has 15 amino acids. The germline CDR1 and CDR2 sequences are MNHEY and SVGAGI. Trimming stripped 7 bases from V and 1 base from J, with 16 bases between. The chain's CDR3 is CASIKSISRQETQYF. The CDR3, as DNA: TGTGCCAGCATCAAATCTATCTCCCGCCAAGAGACCCAGTACTTC.

This rearrangement joins TRBV7-9 to TRBJ2-7; no clear D. Germline V gives CDR1 SEHNR, CDR2 FQNEAQ (reference sequence). Trimming took 2 bases from V and 3 from J, leaving 5 bases between them. This CDR3 contains 12 residues. This CDR3 is CASSLNYYEQYF. The CDR3 DNA reads TGTGCCAGCAGCTTAAACTACTACGAGCAGTACTTC.

The rearrangement links TRBV18 to TRBJ1-6; D might be TRBD1 (5 bases). The germline CDR1 and CDR2 sequences are KGHSH and LQKENI. The ends were cut back, 2 bases at V and 8 bases at J, with 19 bases in the middle. This CDR3 is built from 17 residues. The CDR3 region is CASSPGVAGTGDSPLHF. The CDR3 nucleotides read TGTGCCAGCTCACCAGGTGTAGCGGGGACGGGTGATTCACCCCTCCACTTT.

J is TRBJ1-5 and V is TRBV19; the match to TRBD1 covers 11 bases. The V gene's germline CDR1 is LNHDA and CDR2 SQIVND (reference sequence). The CDR3 runs 19 residues. J lost 3 bases, V lost 0 bases, and 10 bases had no gene match. The CDR3 sequence is CASSIEGQGADPNNQPQHF. CDR3 sequence (DNA): TGTGCCAGTAGTATAGAAGGACAGGGGGCGGACCCCAACAATCAGCCCCAGCATTTT. The full variable domain, in which reference TRBV19 and TRBJ1-5 provide the parts outside the CDR3, is DGGITQSPKYLFRKEGQNVTLSCEQNLNHDAMYWYRQDPGQGLRLIYYSQIVNDFQKGDIAEGYSVSREKKESFPLTVTSAQKNPTAFYLCASSIEGQGADPNNQPQHFGDGTRLSIL.

V is TRBV5-5 and J is TRBJ1-2; the D gene is possibly TRBD1 (5 bases). Germline V gives CDR1 SGHKS, CDR2 YYEKEE (reference sequence). Trimming shortened V by 1 base and J by 4 bases, and 17 bases separated the two germline ends. CDR3 size: 16 residues. The CDR3 sequence is CASSLLAGKDGYGYTF. The CDR3 DNA reads as TGTGCCAGCAGCTTGCTCGCAGGGAAGGATGGCTATGGCTACACCTTC.

The gene calls are TRBV2 and TRBJ2-7, with TRBD2 identical over 7 bases. The germline V gene encodes CDR1 SNHLY and CDR2 FYNNEI. With 4 bases clipped from V and 7 bases from J, the junction kept 7 bases outside the gene matches. CDR3 length: 13 residues. The CDR3 sequence is CASSGPGGEEQYF. DNA for the CDR3: TGTGCCAGCAGTGGCCCTGGGGGGGAAGAGCAGTACTTC.

This clone occurred a few times. The V call is TRBV2, the J call TRBJ1-1, with D tentatively TRBD1 (5 bases). CDR1 is SNHLY and CDR2 is FYNNEI in the germline V gene. V gave up 4 bases and J gave up 1 base, with 10 bases separating them. The CDR3 runs to 14 residues. CDR3 in DNA: TGTGCCAGCAGTGCAGGGATTGAGAACACTGAAGCTTTCTTT. Its protein is CASSAGIENTEAFF. Full variable domain (rest looked up from reference TRBV2 and TRBJ1-1): EPEVTQTPSHQVTQMGQEVILRCVPISNHLYFYWYRQILGQKVEFLVSFYNNEISEKSEIFDDQFSVERPDGSNFTLKIRSTKLEDSAMYFCASSAGIENTEAFFGQGTRLTVV.

The V gene is TRBV19, the J gene TRBJ1-5; 9 nucleotides align to TRBD1. The CDR3 loop spans 19 amino acids. Germline CDR1 is LNHDA and CDR2 is SQIVND (reference sequence). V shed 6 bases, J shed 0 bases, and the junction held 15 bases outside the gene matches. Here the CDR3 DNA reads TGTGCCAGTAGGTATGACGGGACAGGGATGATATATAGCAATCAGCCCCAGCATTTT. Protein: CASRYDGTGMIYSNQPQHF. Using reference TRBV19 and TRBJ1-5 for the parts outside the CDR3, the full variable domain is DGGITQSPKYLFRKEGQNVTLSCEQNLNHDAMYWYRQDPGQGLRLIYYSQIVNDFQKGDIAEGYSVSREKKESFPLTVTSAQKNPTAFYLCASRYDGTGMIYSNQPQHFGDGTRLSIL.

This clone was detected only a few times. V is TRBV4-1 and J is TRBJ1-6, with no clear D. The germline gives CDR1 MGHRA, CDR2 YSYEKL. CDR3 size: 19 residues. Trimming removed 1 base from V and 0 bases from J, with 16 bases in between. Here the CDR3 reads CASSQAGFGPSSYNSPLHF. The DNA for the CDR3 is TGCGCCAGCAGCCAAGCTGGCTTTGGGCCAAGCTCCTATAATTCACCCCTCCACTTT.

This chain connects TRBV9 to TRBJ1-1; no firm D call. The ends were cut back, 0 bases at V and 3 bases at J, with 12 bases in the middle. The CDR3 is 15 amino acids. CDR1 and CDR2 from the germline V gene are SGDLS and YYNGEE. CDR3 nucleotide sequence: TGTGCCAGCAGCGTAGTGAGGGAGGGCGACACTGAAGCTTTCTTT. Amino acid sequence: CASSVVREGDTEAFF.

The chain has TRBV6-6 and TRBJ2-3, with D unclear. This CDR3 region has 14 residues. Germline CDR1 reads MNHNY; CDR2 reads SVGAGI (reference sequence). The germline V and J ends were trimmed by 1 base and 2 bases, with 7 bases remaining between them. CDR3 sequence reads: CASSYLQSTDTQYF. The CDR3, as DNA: TGTGCCAGCAGTTACTTACAGTCCACAGATACGCAGTATTTT.